The 13 T cell receptor beta chains below were found in one sample sequenced in a study of shared clonotypes between healthy human individuals. The repertoire was sequenced with immunoSEQ multiplex PCR; TCRdb's copy has only in-frame clones and lacks some. The sample lists about 490,000 clones, approximately 78% seen once, with around 12% in the top ten. Sequenced sample: PBMCs. The receptors were gathered from a woman aged 35 to 49 in good health. Some clones in this sample may be carry-over from other donors' samples.

The chain combines TRBV5-1 with TRBJ2-7; D might be TRBD2 (6 bases). Trimming pared 4 bases from V and 0 bases from J, leaving 14 bases between. The CDR3 spans 15 residues. Germline CDR1 and CDR2: SGHRS and YFSETQ. CDR3 in amino acids: CASSSHGTFSYEQYF. The CDR3 bases are TGCGCCAGCAGCAGTCACGGGACTTTCTCCTACGAGCAGTACTTC.

The chain combines TRBV7-7 with TRBJ2-2; D is unclear. The CDR3 loop spans 14 amino acids. V gave up 5 bases and J gave up 0 bases, with 7 bases separating them. CDR1 is SSHAT, CDR2 FNYEAQ, per germline (reference sequence). The CDR3 loop reads CASSRNANTGELFF. CDR3 DNA sequence: TGTGCCAGCAGCAGAAACGCGAACACCGGGGAGCTGTTTTTT. The full variable domain, completed using reference TRBV7-7 and TRBJ2-2, is GAGVSQSPRYKVTKRGQDVTLRCDPISSHATLYWYQQALGQGPEFLTYFNYEAQPDKSGLPSDRFSAERPEGSISTLTIQRTEQRDSAMYRCASSRNANTGELFFGEGSRLTVL.

This clone was counted between two and nine times. This rearrangement joins TRBV29-1 to TRBJ2-5, with TRBD1 matching 9 bases. Germline V lookup: CDR1 SQVTM, CDR2 ANQGSEA. After removal of 3 bases from V and 3 bases from J, the junction contained 5 bases not matched to a gene. The CDR3 sequence is 14 residues long. The CDR3 loop is CSVESWTGEETQYF. The CDR3 coding sequence is TGCAGCGTTGAGAGCTGGACAGGGGAAGAGACCCAGTACTTC.

The chain links TRBV7-2 to TRBJ2-5, with 11 bases matching TRBD2. CDR3 length: 18 amino acids. Germline V lookup: CDR1 SGHTA, CDR2 FQGNSA. V was clipped by 1 base and J by 5 bases; unmatched bases: 12. CDR3 amino acids: CASSLVSLSGRAGETQYF. The CDR3 DNA follows: TGTGCCAGCAGCTTAGTGTCCCTTAGCGGGAGGGCTGGGGAGACCCAGTACTTC.

The V call is TRBV10-3, the J call TRBJ1-5; D gene unclear. The CDR3 loop spans 16 amino acids. The germline V gene encodes CDR1 ENHRY and CDR2 SYGVKD. V lost 2 bases to trimming and J lost 3 bases, with 14 bases between them. CDR3 in DNA: TGTGCCATCAGTGAGCTCGACACCCGCCCCAATCAGCCCCAGCATTTT. Translation: CAISELDTRPNQPQHF.

The chain joins TRBV19 to TRBJ1-5; no firm D call. The CDR3 has 13 amino acids. V lost 5 bases and J 11 bases, leaving 16 bases between the germline ends. CDR1 and CDR2 from the germline V gene are LNHDA and SQIVND (reference sequence). The CDR3 DNA reads TGTGCCAGTAGTCCAAGGGAGGTCTTGGCCCAGCATTTT. Amino acids: CASSPREVLAQHF. The whole variable domain, remainder taken from reference TRBV19 and TRBJ1-5, is DGGITQSPKYLFRKEGQNVTLSCEQNLNHDAMYWYRQDPGQGLRLIYYSQIVNDFQKGDIAEGYSVSREKKESFPLTVTSAQKNPTAFYLCASSPREVLAQHFGDGTRLSIL.

The rearrangement uses TRBV21-1 and TRBJ2-1; TRBD2 is the table's D call, not checked against the DNA. TRBV21-1 is recorded as a pseudogene. This CDR3 has 18 residues. The CDR3 sequence: CASSKSRRSGDSYNEQFF. Here the CDR3 DNA reads TGTGCCAGCAGCAAATCTCGGCGTAGCGGAGATTCCTACAATGAGCAGTTCTTC.

This chain connects TRBV15 to TRBJ1-1; 8 positions match TRBD1. The junction had 15 bases not matched to a gene; V was cut back by 4 bases and J by 5 bases. The CDR3 loop spans 17 amino acids. Germline assignment: CDR1 LNHNV and CDR2 YYDKDF (reference sequence). In DNA form, the CDR3 reads TGTGCCACCAGCAATAGTAGGACAGGGAGAGGAGAAACTGAAGCTTTCTTT. This encodes CATSNSRTGRGETEAFF.

The chain joins TRBV6-6 to TRBJ1-6; 7 bases agree with TRBD1. The CDR3 loop spans 14 amino acids. Germline trimming cut 5 bases from V and 8 bases from J; bases unmatched to any gene: 6. Germline V gives CDR1 MNHNY, CDR2 SVGAGI (reference sequence). The CDR3 spells CASSKQGRDSPLHF. In DNA, the CDR3 is TGTGCCAGCAGTAAACAGGGGCGGGATTCACCCCTCCACTTT.

A remark on this clone: A far bigger clonotype differs at one base, so this is likely a read error. The chain carries TRBV29-1 and TRBJ1-1; tentative D call: TRBD1 (5 bases). The CDR3 has 14 residues. V dropped 7 bases and J dropped 1 base, with 16 bases sitting between them. Germline V CDR1 and CDR2: SQVTM, ANQGSEA. The DNA of the CDR3 is TGCAGCGCTGCCTCCGGGGCGTCGAACACTGAAGCTTTCTTT. It is translated as CSAASGASNTEAFF.

This chain connects TRBV30 to TRBJ1-6; D ambiguous. Germline loops: CDR1 GTSNPN, CDR2 SVGIG (reference sequence). This CDR3 region has 16 residues. Trimming removed 0 bases from V and 2 bases from J, with 11 bases in between. CDR3 in DNA: TGTGCCTGGAGTGTAGAGCCGGGTCCCTATAATTCACCCCTCCACTTT. It codes for CAWSVEPGPYNSPLHF.

This clone was found once. This chain connects TRBV28 to TRBJ2-7, with unresolved D. Germline-derived CDR1 and CDR2 are MDHEN and SYDVKM. Trimming left V 2 bases short and J 1 base short, with 6 bases between. The CDR3 length is 13 residues. The CDR3 loop is CASSLGFSYEQYF. CDR3 in DNA: TGTGCCAGCAGTTTAGGCTTTTCCTACGAGCAGTACTTC.

Only one count was recorded for this clone. The V gene is TRBV7-9, the J gene TRBJ1-1, with TRBD1 identical over 8 bases. Germline assignment: CDR1 SEHNR and CDR2 FQNEAQ (reference sequence). The CDR3 runs to 16 residues. J gave up 2 bases and V 1 base, and 6 bases lay outside the gene matches. The CDR3 region is CASSLGETGDNTEAFF. In nucleotides, the CDR3 is TGTGCCAGCAGCTTAGGGGAGACAGGGGATAACACTGAAGCTTTCTTT.